These T cell receptor beta chains were read from a single sample in a study of CD8+ T cells in alopecia areata. Sequenced by immunoSEQ multiplex PCR; TCRdb stores in-frame clones only, minus some. The sample lists about 210,000 clones, less than 45% seen once, with approximately 2.4% in the top ten. This sample comprised CD4+ T cells sorted from blood, obtained around week 37, from a patient treated with tofacitinib. Receptors originate from a human donor with alopecia areata. CDR3s include the opening cysteine and the closing phenylalanine or tryptophan. D genes are given only for firm matches. Rows may omit the clone size; those that give it use once, few, many or a size class.

J gene | V gene | clone size | D gene | CDR3 DNA | CDR3 protein
TRBJ2-7 | TRBV20-1 | few | - | TGCAGTGCTAGAATCTCCTACGAGCAGTACTTC | CSARISYEQYF
TRBJ2-5 | TRBV7-9 | few | TRBD2 | TGTGCCAGCAGCTTAGCGGGGACTAGAGAGACCCAGTACTTC | CASSLAGTRETQYF
TRBJ2-2 | TRBV2 | - | - | TGTGCCAGCCGCGCGGGACTGAACACCGGGGAGCTGTTTTTT | CASRAGLNTGELFF
TRBJ2-7 | TRBV6-5 | - | - | - | CASSSSGQGARWQYF
TRBJ2-2 | TRBV4-3 | - | TRBD2 | TGCGCCAGCAGCCAAGCGGCAGGCCGGGGGGGAACCGGGGAGCTGTTTTTT | CASSQAAGRGGTGELFF
TRBJ1-4 | TRBV7-9 | - | - | TGTGCCAGCAGCTTTGGGTTGGACTCTGCAACTAATGAAAAACTGTTTTTT | CASSFGLDSATNEKLFF
TRBJ2-7 | TRBV5-1 | few | - | TGCGCCAGCAGCTTGGTCGAGCAGTACTTC | CASSLVEQYF
TRBJ2-2 | TRBV5-1 | - | TRBD2 | TGCGCCAGCAGCTTGACTAGCGGTTACACCGGGGAGCTGTTTTTT | CASSLTSGYTGELFF
TRBJ1-1 | TRBV7-9 | - | TRBD1 | TGTGCCAGCAGCTGGGACAGGCTCGGGACTGAAGCTTTCTTT | CASSWDRLGTEAFF
TRBJ2-3 | TRBV7-2 | few | TRBD2 | TGTGCCAGCACCCCCCTGAGCGGGATCCCCACAGATACGCAGTATTTT | CASTPLSGIPTDTQYF
TRBJ2-1 | TRBV19 | - | - | TGTGCCACGAAACTAGCCCGCGAGCAGTTCTTC | CATKLAREQFF